The clone carrying this T cell receptor beta chain has only a few counts. Authors' analysis steps: Amplified reference gene primers provided the basis for estimating nucleated cell counts. TCRdb's copy holds only in-frame clones and misses some; the assay was immunoSEQ multiplex PCR. V, J and clone size reflect that table, while D and trimming were determined from the DNA. Among 150,000 or so clones listed, around three quarters were seen once. Germline V gene data show CDR1 as MDHEN and CDR2 as SYDVKM. The germline V and J ends were trimmed by 2 bases and 12 bases, with 20 bases remaining between them. The CDR3 is 15 residues long. This entry belongs to a study of blood T cell repertoires in COVID-19. Turning to the study itself: Samples representing acute and convalescent COVID-19 were sourced from the United States, Italy and Spain. Sources were T cells, B-cell-depleted T cells, or PBMCs; the material itself was cDNA or gDNA.

The TCR originated in a man older than 75 with acute or convalescent COVID-19. The J gene is TRBJ2-1, the V gene TRBV28; maybe TRBD2 (6 bases). The sequenced sample consisted of peripheral blood. This CDR3 is CASSLLTSYGRGQFF. The CDR3 DNA follows: TGTGCCAGCAGTTTACTTACTAGCTACGGACGGGGGCAGTTCTTC.